The T cell receptor beta chain described here comes from a study of immune characteristics of hereditary and idiopathic chronic pancreatitis. Study-wide context: Local immune cells and TCRbeta repertoires in the pancreas were profiled in this study for hereditary and idiopathic chronic pancreatitis, with control organ donor pancreases used for comparison. TCRbeta sequencing included roughly five control pancreases, about seven pancreases with hereditary chronic pancreatitis and about 6 pancreases with idiopathic chronic pancreatitis. The gDNA-based approach was selected because the approach required minimal in vitro experimental manipulation of T cells infiltrating the pancreas. General study outcomes and caveats: Chronic pancreatitis caused by alcohol use was not included in the study. Among 13 chronic pancreatitis patients, a positive correlation was found between numbers of productive TCR rearrangements and disease severity scores. Significantly increased TCRbeta repertoire diversity and reduced clonality were observed in both chronic pancreatitis groups relative to controls. Because patient tissue could be obtained only at the time of TPIAT, immune findings may have been influenced by differences in disease duration. Hereditary and idiopathic chronic pancreatitis differed in Vbeta-Jbeta gene family usage, including TRBV10, TRBV19, TRBV23 and TRBV5.

The V end loses 1 base and the J end loses 0 bases, and a stretch of 0 bases separates them. Counted from cysteine to phenylalanine, this CDR3 has 12 amino acids. Left in the record is the CDR3 DNA by itself, 36 bases read in frame from the first base. Reading the germline V gene (reference sequence) gives CDR1 LGHDT and CDR2 YNNKEL. Only a few counts were recorded for this clone. The target of this receptor is not known. Per-nucleotide qualities are absent, and no much larger clonotype sits a single base away. Pancreas tissue with chronic pancreatitis was obtained from patients having total pancreatectomy with islet autotransplantation (TPIAT). None of the chronic pancreatitis patients included in the study had a known history of diabetes. Genomic DNA was extracted directly from bulk pancreas tissue, without T cell sorting, for TCRbeta sequencing. Pancreas tissues from patients and organ donors were collected consecutively at two US centers.

Receptor amplification or capture employed the immunoSEQ multiplex PCR assay. The TCRbeta CDR3 region and adjacent sequences were amplified and sequenced from pancreatic genomic DNA. The paper's processing steps were these. Productive clonality and productive rearrangement counts were measured along with repertoire diversity, which was expressed as a mean normalized Shannon-Wiener index. The nonparametric Mann-Whitney U test was used to compare repertoire metrics between controls and chronic pancreatitis. Shared clonotypes were defined as CDR3beta sequences with identical amino acid composition and length across subjects. The table comes from immuneACCESS by way of TCRdb, which keeps in-frame sequences with V and J called. Part of the clones is missing from these tables; in studies checked, under half for an unresolved V gene and the rest for unknown reasons. V, J and clone size are taken as reported in that table, and D and trimming were inferred from the DNA itself. This sample holds some 5,600 clones; around three quarters were observed only once. Clones ranked in the top ten supply roughly 6.6% of the sample.

The receptor was derived from a human donor with chronic pancreatitis. The V and J genes are TRBV3-1 (or the pseudogene TRBV3-2) and TRBJ1-2, with no confident D gene call. Specimen: pancreas tissue with hereditary chronic pancreatitis. The CDR3 corresponds to CASSQANYGYTF. The DNA sequence is TGTGCCAGCAGCCAAGCTAACTATGGCTACACCTTC.